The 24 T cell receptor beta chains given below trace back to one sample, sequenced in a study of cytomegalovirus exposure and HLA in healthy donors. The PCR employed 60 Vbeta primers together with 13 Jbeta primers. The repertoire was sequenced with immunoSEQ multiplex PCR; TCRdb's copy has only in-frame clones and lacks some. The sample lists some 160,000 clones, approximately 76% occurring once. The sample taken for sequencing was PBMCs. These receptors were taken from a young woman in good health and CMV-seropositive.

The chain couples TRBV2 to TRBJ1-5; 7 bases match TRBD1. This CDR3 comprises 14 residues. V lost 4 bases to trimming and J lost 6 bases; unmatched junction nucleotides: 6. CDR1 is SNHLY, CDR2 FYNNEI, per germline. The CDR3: CASSVGQGVQPQHF. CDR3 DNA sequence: TGTGCCAGCAGTGTAGGTCAGGGGGTTCAGCCCCAGCATTTT.

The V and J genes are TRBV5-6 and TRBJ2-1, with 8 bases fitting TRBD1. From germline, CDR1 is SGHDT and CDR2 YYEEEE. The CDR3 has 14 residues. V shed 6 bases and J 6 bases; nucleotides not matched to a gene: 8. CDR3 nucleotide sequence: TGTGCCAGCACCTGGGTGCAGGGGGCCAATGAGCAGTTCTTC. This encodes CASTWVQGANEQFF. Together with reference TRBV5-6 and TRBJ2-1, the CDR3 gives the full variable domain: DAGVTQSPTHLIKTRGQQVTLRCSPKSGHDTVSWYQQALGQGPQFIFQYYEEEERQRGNFPDRFSGHQFPNYSSELNVNALLLGDSALYLCASTWVQGANEQFFGPGTRLTVL.

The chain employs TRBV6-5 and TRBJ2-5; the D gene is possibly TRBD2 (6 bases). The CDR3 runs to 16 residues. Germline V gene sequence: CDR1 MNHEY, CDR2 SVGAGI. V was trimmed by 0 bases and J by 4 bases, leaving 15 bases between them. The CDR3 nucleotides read TGTGCCAGCAGTTACTCGGGGACTCAAGCCGCAGAGACCCAGTACTTC. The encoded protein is CASSYSGTQAAETQYF.

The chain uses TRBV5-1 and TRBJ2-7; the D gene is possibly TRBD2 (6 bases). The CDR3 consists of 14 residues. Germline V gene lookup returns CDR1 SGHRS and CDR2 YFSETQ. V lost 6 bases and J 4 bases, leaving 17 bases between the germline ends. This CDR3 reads CASTRMGLSYEQYF. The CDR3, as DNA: TGCGCCAGCACCCGAATGGGACTTTCTTACGAGCAGTACTTC.

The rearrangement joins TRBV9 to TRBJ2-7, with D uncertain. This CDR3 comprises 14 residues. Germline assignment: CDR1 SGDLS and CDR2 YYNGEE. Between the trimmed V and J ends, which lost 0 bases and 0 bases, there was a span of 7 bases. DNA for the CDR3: TGTGCCAGCAGCGTAGCAGTCAGCTCCTACGAGCAGTACTTC. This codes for CASSVAVSSYEQYF. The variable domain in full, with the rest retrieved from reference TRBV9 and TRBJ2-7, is DSGVTQTPKHLITATGQRVTLRCSPRSGDLSVYWYQQSLDQGLQFLIQYYNGEERAKGNILERFSAQQFPDLHSELNLSSLELGDSALYFCASSVAVSSYEQYFGPGTRLTVT.

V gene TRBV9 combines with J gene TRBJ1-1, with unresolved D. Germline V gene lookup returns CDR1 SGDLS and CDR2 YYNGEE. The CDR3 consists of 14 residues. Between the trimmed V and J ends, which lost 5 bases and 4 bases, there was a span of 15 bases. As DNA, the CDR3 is TGTGCCAGCAGTCGAATCCAAGGCGGCACTGAAGCTTTCTTT. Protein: CASSRIQGGTEAFF.

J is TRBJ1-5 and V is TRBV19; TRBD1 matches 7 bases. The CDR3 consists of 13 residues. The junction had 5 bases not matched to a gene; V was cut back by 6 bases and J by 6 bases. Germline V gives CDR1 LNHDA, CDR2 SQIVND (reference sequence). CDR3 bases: TGTGCCAGTAGCGACAGGGAAAGTCAGCCCCAGCATTTT. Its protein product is CASSDRESQPQHF.

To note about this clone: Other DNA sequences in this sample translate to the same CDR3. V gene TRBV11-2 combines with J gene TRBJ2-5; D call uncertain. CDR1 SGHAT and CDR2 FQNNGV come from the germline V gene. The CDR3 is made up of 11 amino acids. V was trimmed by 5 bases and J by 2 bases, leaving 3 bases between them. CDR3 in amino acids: CASSLQETQYF. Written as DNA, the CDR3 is TGTGCCAGCAGCCTGCAAGAGACCCAGTACTTC.

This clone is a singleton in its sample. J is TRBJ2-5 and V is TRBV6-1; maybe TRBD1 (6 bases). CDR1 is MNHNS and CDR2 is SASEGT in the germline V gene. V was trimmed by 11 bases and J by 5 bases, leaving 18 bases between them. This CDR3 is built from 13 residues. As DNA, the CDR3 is TGTGCCGTAGGGGGTGGGGATTTCGAGACCCAGTACTTC. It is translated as CAVGGGDFETQYF.

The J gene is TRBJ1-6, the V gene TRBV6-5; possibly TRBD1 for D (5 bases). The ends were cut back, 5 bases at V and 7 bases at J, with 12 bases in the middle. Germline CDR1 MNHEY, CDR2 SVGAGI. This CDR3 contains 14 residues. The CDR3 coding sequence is TGTGCCAGCAGTACCCGGGGACTGAATTCACCCCTCCACTTT. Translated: CASSTRGLNSPLHF.

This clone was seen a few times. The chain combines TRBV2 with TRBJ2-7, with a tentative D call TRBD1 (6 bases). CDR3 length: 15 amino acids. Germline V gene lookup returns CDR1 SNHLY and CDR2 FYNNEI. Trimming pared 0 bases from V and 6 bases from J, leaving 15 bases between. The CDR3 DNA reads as TGTGCCAGCAGTGAAGCGACAGGATACAAATCCGAGCAGTACTTC. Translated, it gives CASSEATGYKSEQYF. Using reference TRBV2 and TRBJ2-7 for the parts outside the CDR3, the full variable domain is EPEVTQTPSHQVTQMGQEVILRCVPISNHLYFYWYRQILGQKVEFLVSFYNNEISEKSEIFDDQFSVERPDGSNFTLKIRSTKLEDSAMYFCASSEATGYKSEQYFGPGTRLTVT.

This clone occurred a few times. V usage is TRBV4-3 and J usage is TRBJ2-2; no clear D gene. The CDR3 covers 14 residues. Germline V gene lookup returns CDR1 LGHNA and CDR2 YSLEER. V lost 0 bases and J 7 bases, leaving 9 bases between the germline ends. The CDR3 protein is CASSQDGTYGELFF. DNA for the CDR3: TGCGCCAGCAGCCAAGATGGTACTTACGGGGAGCTGTTTTTT.

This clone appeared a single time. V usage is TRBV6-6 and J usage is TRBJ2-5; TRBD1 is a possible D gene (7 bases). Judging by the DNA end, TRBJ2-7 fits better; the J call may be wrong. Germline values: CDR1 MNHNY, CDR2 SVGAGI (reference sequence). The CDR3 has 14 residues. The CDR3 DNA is TGTGCCAGCAGTTACTCGCCCCAGGGGGGCGAGCAGTACTTC. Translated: CASSYSPQGGEQYF.

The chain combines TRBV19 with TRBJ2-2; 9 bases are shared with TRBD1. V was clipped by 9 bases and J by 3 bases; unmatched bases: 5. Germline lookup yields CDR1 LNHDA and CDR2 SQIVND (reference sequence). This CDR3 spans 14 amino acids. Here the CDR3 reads CASLRTGDTGELFF. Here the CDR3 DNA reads TGTGCCAGCCTTAGGACAGGGGACACCGGGGAGCTGTTTTTT.

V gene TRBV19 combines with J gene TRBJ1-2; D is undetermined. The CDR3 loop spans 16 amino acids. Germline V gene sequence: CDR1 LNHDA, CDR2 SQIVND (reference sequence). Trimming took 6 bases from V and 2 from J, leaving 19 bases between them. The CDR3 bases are TGTGCCAGTAGGGACCCAGCGGTTCTCCCAAACTATGGCTACACCTTC. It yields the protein CASRDPAVLPNYGYTF.

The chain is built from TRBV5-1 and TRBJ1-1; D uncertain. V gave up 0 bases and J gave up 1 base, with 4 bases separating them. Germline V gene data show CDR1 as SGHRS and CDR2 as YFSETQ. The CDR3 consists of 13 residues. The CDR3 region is CASSLEQNTEAFF. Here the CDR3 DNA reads TGCGCCAGCAGCTTGGAGCAGAACACTGAAGCTTTCTTT. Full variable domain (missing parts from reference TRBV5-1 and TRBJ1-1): KAGVTQTPRYLIKTRGQQVTLSCSPISGHRSVSWYQQTPGQGLQFLFEYFSETQRNKGNFPGRFSGRQFSNSRSEMNVSTLELGDSALYLCASSLEQNTEAFFGQGTRLTVV.

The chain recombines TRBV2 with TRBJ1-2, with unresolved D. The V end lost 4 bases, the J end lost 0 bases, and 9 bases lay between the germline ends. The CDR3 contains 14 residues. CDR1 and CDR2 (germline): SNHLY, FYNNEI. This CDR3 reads CASSGRTANYGYTF. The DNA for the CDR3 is TGTGCCAGCAGTGGCCGGACTGCTAACTATGGCTACACCTTC.

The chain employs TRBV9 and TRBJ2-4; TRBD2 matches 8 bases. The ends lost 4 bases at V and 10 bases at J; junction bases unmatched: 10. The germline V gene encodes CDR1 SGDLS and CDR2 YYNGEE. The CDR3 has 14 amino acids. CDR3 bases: TGTGCCAGCAGCCCCCAAGCGGGGGCCGTAATTCAGTACTTC. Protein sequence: CASSPQAGAVIQYF. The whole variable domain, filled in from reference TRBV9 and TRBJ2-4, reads DSGVTQTPKHLITATGQRVTLRCSPRSGDLSVYWYQQSLDQGLQFLIQYYNGEERAKGNILERFSAQQFPDLHSELNLSSLELGDSALYFCASSPQAGAVIQYFGAGTRLSVL.

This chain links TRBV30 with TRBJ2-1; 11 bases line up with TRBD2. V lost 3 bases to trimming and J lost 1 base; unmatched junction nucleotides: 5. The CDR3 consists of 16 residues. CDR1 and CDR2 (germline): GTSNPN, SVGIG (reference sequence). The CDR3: CAWSPGTSGSYNEQFF. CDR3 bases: TGTGCCTGGAGCCCCGGGACTAGCGGTTCCTACAATGAGCAGTTCTTC.

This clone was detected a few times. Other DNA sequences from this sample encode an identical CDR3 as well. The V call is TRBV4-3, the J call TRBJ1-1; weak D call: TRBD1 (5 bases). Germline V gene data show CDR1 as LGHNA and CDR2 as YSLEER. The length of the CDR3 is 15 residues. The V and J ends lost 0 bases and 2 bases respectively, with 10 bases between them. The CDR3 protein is CASSQDRGGNTEAFF. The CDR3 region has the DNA TGCGCCAGCAGCCAAGATCGGGGGGGAAACACTGAAGCTTTCTTT.

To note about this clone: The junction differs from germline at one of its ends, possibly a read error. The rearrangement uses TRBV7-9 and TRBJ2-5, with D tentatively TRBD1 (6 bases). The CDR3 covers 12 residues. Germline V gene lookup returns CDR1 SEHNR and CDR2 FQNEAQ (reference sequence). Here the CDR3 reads CSSTRTDETQYF. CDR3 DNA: TGTTCCAGCACTAGGACAGATGAGACCCAGTACTTC.

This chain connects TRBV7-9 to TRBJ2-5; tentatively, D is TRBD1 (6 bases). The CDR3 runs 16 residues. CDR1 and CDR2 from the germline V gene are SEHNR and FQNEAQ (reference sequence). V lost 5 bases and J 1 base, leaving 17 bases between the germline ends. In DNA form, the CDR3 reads TGTGCCAGCAGCGCAACCCGGCAGGGGATCCAAGAGACCCAGTACTTC. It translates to CASSATRQGIQETQYF.

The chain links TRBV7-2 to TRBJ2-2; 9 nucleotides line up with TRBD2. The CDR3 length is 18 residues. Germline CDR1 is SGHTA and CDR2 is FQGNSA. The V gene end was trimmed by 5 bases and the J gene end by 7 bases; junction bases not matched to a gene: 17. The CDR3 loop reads CASSLNSPAGGGGGELFF. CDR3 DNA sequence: TGTGCCAGCAGCCTAAATAGCCCAGCGGGGGGCGGAGGCGGGGAGCTGTTTTTT. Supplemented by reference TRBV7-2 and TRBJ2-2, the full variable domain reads GAGVSQSPSNKVTEKGKDVELRCDPISGHTALYWYRQSLGQGLEFLIYFQGNSAPDKSGLPSDRFSAERTGGSVSTLTIQRTQQEDSAVYLCASSLNSPAGGGGGELFFGEGSRLTVL.

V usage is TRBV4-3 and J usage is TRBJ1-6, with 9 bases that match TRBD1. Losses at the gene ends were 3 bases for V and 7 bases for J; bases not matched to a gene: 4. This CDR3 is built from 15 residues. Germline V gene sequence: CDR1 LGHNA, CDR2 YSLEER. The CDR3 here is CASSQSDRGNSPLHF. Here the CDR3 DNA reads TGCGCCAGCAGCCAGTCGGACAGGGGCAATTCACCCCTCCACTTT.